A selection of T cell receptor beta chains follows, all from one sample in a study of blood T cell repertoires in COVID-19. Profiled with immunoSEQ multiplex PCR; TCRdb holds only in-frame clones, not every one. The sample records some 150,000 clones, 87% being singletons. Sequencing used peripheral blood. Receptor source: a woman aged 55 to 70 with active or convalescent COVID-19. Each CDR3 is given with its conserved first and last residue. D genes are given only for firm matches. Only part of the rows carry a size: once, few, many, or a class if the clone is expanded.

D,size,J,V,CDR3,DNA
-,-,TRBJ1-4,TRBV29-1,CSAFGGRATNEKLFF,TGCAGCGCCTTTGGGGGCCGTGCAACTAATGAAAAACTGTTTTTT
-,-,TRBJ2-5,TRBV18,CASRGTMLEETQYF,TGTGCCAGCCGAGGGACAATGCTCGAAGAGACCCAGTACTTC
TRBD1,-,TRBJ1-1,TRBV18,CASSPYRQGRPMNTEAFF,TGTGCCAGCTCACCATACCGACAGGGGCGTCCCATGAACACTGAAGCTTTCTTT
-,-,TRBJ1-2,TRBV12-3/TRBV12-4,CASSSRRGMGYTF,TGTGCCAGCAGTTCTCGACGGGGGATGGGCTACACCTTC
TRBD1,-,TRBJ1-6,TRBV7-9,CASSSSDRGRDSPLHF,TGTGCCAGCAGCTCTTCAGACAGGGGGCGCGATTCACCCCTCCACTTT
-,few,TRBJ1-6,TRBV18,CASSVGSGSPLHF,TGTGCCAGCTCAGTTGGCTCAGGCTCACCCCTCCACTTT
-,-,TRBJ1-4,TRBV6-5,CARVPAANEKLFF,TGTGCCAGAGTCCCCGCGGCTAATGAAAAACTGTTTTTT
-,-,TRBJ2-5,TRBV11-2,CASSLRGQETQYF,TGTGCCAGCAGCTTACGGGGCCAAGAGACCCAGTACTTC
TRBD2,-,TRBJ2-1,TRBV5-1,CASSSGLGGGYEQFF,TGCGCCAGCAGCTCGGGACTAGGAGGCGGATATGAGCAGTTCTTC
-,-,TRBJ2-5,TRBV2,CASSAPERGSETQYF,TGTGCCAGCAGTGCCCCGGAACGGGGATCAGAGACCCAGTACTTC
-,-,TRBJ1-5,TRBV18,CASSRGQDQPQHF,TGTGCCAGCTCACGCGGACAAGATCAGCCCCAGCATTTT